Shown below are 17 T cell receptor beta chains from a single sample sequenced in a study of blood T cell repertoires in COVID-19. Here immunoSEQ multiplex PCR was the method, and the copy in TCRdb shows in-frame clones only, minus some. This sample carries approximately 250,000 clones, 86% of them seen once, and the ten largest clones take approximately 2%. Sequenced input: peripheral blood. The receptors were gathered from a man between 25 and 39 years old who had recovered from COVID-19.

This clone was seen a single time. V usage is TRBV5-1 and J usage is TRBJ1-1; D is unclear. The CDR3 has 14 amino acids. Germline V gene sequence: CDR1 SGHRS, CDR2 YFSETQ. Trimming removed 3 bases from V and 4 bases from J, with 13 bases in between. CDR3 sequence reads: CASSWAMGGTEAFF. CDR3 coding DNA: TGCGCCAGCAGCTGGGCGATGGGAGGCACTGAAGCTTTCTTT.

J is TRBJ1-1 and V is TRBV7-9, with 7 bases lining up with TRBD1. Germline V CDR1 and CDR2: SEHNR, FQNEAQ (reference sequence). V trimming: 5 bases; J trimming: 3 bases; junction bases outside the gene matches: 3. The CDR3 covers 13 residues. The CDR3 DNA reads TGTGCCAGCAGCACTACAGGGGACACTGAAGCTTTCTTT. This sequence encodes CASSTTGDTEAFF.

A single count supports this clone. The J gene is TRBJ1-2, the V gene TRBV28; D remains ambiguous. V lost 2 bases and J lost 5, with 6 bases in between. CDR3 length: 12 residues. Germline lookup yields CDR1 MDHEN and CDR2 SYDVKM. The CDR3 DNA reads TGTGCCAGCAGTTTAACCCTATATGGCTACACCTTC. Encoded protein: CASSLTLYGYTF.

The chain employs TRBV7-2 and TRBJ1-3; 7 bases fit TRBD1. The CDR3 length is 16 residues. The J segment lost 3 bases and the V segment lost 5 bases, leaving 10 bases of the junction unmatched. Germline V gene data show CDR1 as SGHTA and CDR2 as FQGNSA. The CDR3 DNA sequence: TGTGCCAGCAGCCAGAGATCGACAGGGAGTGGAAACACCATATATTTT. It codes for CASSQRSTGSGNTIYF.

This chain connects TRBV3-1 (or the pseudogene TRBV3-2) to TRBJ2-3; TRBD1 matches 7 bases. The CDR3 runs 19 residues. Germline assignment: CDR1 LGHDT and CDR2 YNNKEL (reference sequence). After removal of 3 bases from V and 0 bases from J, the junction contained 15 bases not matched to a gene. CDR3: CASSHSGTDRFFSTDTQYF. The CDR3, as DNA: TGTGCCAGCAGCCATTCCGGGACAGATCGATTTTTTAGCACAGATACGCAGTATTTT.

CDR3 sequence reads: CATRDRLGEAFF. CDR3 nucleotide sequence: TGCGCCACCCGGGACAGGCTCGGAGAAGCTTTCTTT. The J gene is TRBJ1-1, the V gene TRBV10-1, with 8 bases identical to TRBD1. CDR3 length: 12 residues. The V and J ends lost 10 bases and 8 bases, in that order; junction bases with no gene match: 9. From germline, CDR1 is WNHNN and CDR2 SYGVQD (reference sequence).

V and J are TRBV2 and TRBJ2-3; D perhaps matches TRBD1 (6 bases). V was trimmed by 2 bases and J by 4 bases, leaving 13 bases between them. Germline CDR1 SNHLY, CDR2 FYNNEI. The CDR3 runs to 15 residues. This CDR3 is CASSENRVQSDTQYF. CDR3 in DNA: TGTGCCAGCAGTGAAAACAGGGTGCAATCAGATACGCAGTATTTT.

The rearrangement joins TRBV28 to TRBJ1-3; no clear D. Germline V CDR1 and CDR2: MDHEN, SYDVKM. The CDR3 extends over 14 amino acids. V was trimmed by 7 bases and J by 1 base, leaving 11 bases between them. The CDR3 nucleotides are TGTGCCAGCATCCTAGGAGGGTCTGGAAACACCATATATTTT. It yields the protein CASILGGSGNTIYF. The variable domain in full, completed from reference TRBV28 and TRBJ1-3, reads DVKVTQSSRYLVKRTGEKVFLECVQDMDHENMFWYRQDPGLGLRLIYFSYDVKMKEKGDIPEGYSVSREKKERFSLILESASTNQTSMYLCASILGGSGNTIYFGEGSWLTVV.

The chain carries TRBV10-1 and TRBJ1-1; perhaps TRBD1 as D (6 bases). Germline values: CDR1 WNHNN, CDR2 SYGVQD (reference sequence). Between the trimmed V and J ends, which lost 4 bases and 4 bases, there was a span of 13 bases. The CDR3 sequence is 14 residues long. The CDR3 bases are TGCGCCAGCAGTGGATCCAGGGGTCGCACTGAAGCTTTCTTT. Protein sequence: CASSGSRGRTEAFF.

The J gene is TRBJ2-7, the V gene TRBV5-6; tentatively, D is TRBD1 (5 bases). Trimming shortened V by 3 bases and J by 6 bases, and 16 bases separated the two germline ends. CDR1 SGHDT and CDR2 YYEEEE come from the germline V gene. This CDR3 is 14 amino acids long. The CDR3: CASSSIDRLFEQYF. The DNA for the CDR3 is TGTGCCAGCAGCTCCATTGACAGACTGTTCGAGCAGTACTTC.

This clone was seen more than once but under ten times. The chain is built from TRBV18 and TRBJ1-5; TRBD1 matches at 9 bases. Germline trimming cut 4 bases from V and 0 bases from J; bases unmatched to any gene: 7. CDR3 length: 17 residues. Germline V CDR1 and CDR2: KGHSH, LQKENI. The CDR3 reads CASSRNRDRDSNQPQHF. CDR3 DNA: TGTGCCAGCTCACGAAACCGGGACAGGGATAGCAATCAGCCCCAGCATTTT. The full variable domain, with the rest looked up from reference TRBV18 and TRBJ1-5, is NAGVMQNPRHLVRRRGQEARLRCSPMKGHSHVYWYRQLPEEGLKFMVYLQKENIIDESGMPKERFSAEFPKEGPSILRIQQVVRGDSAAYFCASSRNRDRDSNQPQHFGDGTRLSIL.

In this sample, this clone turned up once. The CDR3, as DNA: TGCAGCGTTGAACTGGGACAGGCAAACACCTTC. It yields the protein CSVELGQANTF. The chain joins TRBV29-1 to TRBJ1-2; TRBD1 matches at 8 bases. The germline V gene encodes CDR1 SQVTM and CDR2 ANQGSEA. V lost 2 bases and J lost 12; bases outside the gene matches: 5. CDR3 length equals 11 residues.

This chain uses TRBV7-2 with TRBJ1-1; 10 bases match TRBD1. The germline gives CDR1 SGHTA, CDR2 FQGNSA. V lost 5 bases, J lost 8 bases, and 11 bases stayed unmatched. This CDR3 is 15 amino acids long. The CDR3 DNA is TGTGCCAGCAGCCCAACTTCGGACAGGGGGGGGGAAGCTTTCTTT. Its translation: CASSPTSDRGGEAFF.

The chain couples TRBV5-4 to TRBJ1-2; a possible D gene is TRBD1 (6 bases). There are 13 residues in the CDR3. V dropped 5 bases and J dropped 6 bases, with 14 bases sitting between them. Germline V CDR1 and CDR2: SGHNT, YYREEE (reference sequence). CDR3 in DNA: TGTGCCAGCAGATGGTCGGGGGGGCATGGCTACACCTTC. This codes for CASRWSGGHGYTF.

V is TRBV12-3 or TRBV12-4 and J is TRBJ1-5; D uncertain. V was pared by 3 bases and J by 11 bases, with 14 bases between. The CDR3 totals 13 residues. The CDR3 reads CASSFSFVASQHF. The CDR3, as DNA: TGTGCCAGCAGTTTCAGTTTTGTAGCGTCCCAGCATTTT.

The chain couples TRBV5-4 to TRBJ1-1; no definite D call. Trimming pared 5 bases from V and 2 bases from J, leaving 7 bases between. The CDR3 loop spans 12 amino acids. CDR1 and CDR2 from the germline V gene are SGHNT and YYREEE (reference sequence). CDR3 region: CASRASNTEAFF. DNA for the CDR3: TGTGCCAGCAGGGCAAGTAACACTGAAGCTTTCTTT. The variable domain in full, completed from reference TRBV5-4 and TRBJ1-1, reads ETGVTQSPTHLIKTRGQQVTLRCSSQSGHNTVSWYQQALGQGPQFIFQYYREEENGRGNFPPRFSGLQFPNYSSELNVNALELDDSALYLCASRASNTEAFFGQGTRLTVV.

This chain links TRBV5-1 with TRBJ2-7; 9 bases are a match to TRBD1. V lost 4 bases, J lost 5 bases, and 7 bases stayed unmatched. This CDR3 is built from 14 residues. The germline gives CDR1 SGHRS, CDR2 YFSETQ. The CDR3 loop is CASSQWTGVNEQYF. Here the CDR3 DNA reads TGCGCCAGCAGCCAATGGACAGGGGTTAACGAGCAGTACTTC. Full variable domain (rest looked up from reference TRBV5-1 and TRBJ2-7): KAGVTQTPRYLIKTRGQQVTLSCSPISGHRSVSWYQQTPGQGLQFLFEYFSETQRNKGNFPGRFSGRQFSNSRSEMNVSTLELGDSALYLCASSQWTGVNEQYFGPGTRLTVT.